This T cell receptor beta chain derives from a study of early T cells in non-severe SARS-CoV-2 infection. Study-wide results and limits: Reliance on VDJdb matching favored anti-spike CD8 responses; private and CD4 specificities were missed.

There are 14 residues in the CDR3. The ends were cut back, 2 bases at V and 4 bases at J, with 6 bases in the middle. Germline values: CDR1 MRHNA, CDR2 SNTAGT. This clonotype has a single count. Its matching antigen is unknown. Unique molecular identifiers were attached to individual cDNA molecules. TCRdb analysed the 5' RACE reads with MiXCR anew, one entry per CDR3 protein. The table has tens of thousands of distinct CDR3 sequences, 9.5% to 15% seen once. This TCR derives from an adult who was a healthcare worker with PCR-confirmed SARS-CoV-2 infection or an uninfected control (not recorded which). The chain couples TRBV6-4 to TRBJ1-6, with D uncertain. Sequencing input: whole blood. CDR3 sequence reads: CASSDRHYNSPLHF. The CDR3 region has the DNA TGTGCCAGCAGTGACAGACATTATAATTCACCCCTCCACTTT.